The source of this T cell receptor (beta chain) is a study of shared clonotypes between healthy human individuals. CDR3 size: 15 residues. Trimming stripped 0 bases from V and 8 bases from J, with 14 bases between. Germline-derived CDR1 and CDR2 are MNHNS and SASEGT. For sorted subsets, about 0.2 ug DNA per replicate equaled 30,000 or so T cell genomes. The protocol was immunoSEQ multiplex PCR, while the TCRdb copy is restricted to in-frame clones and leaves out a portion. The sample contains under 130,000 clones, approximately 70% of which appear only once. Study results and caveats: The study's rarefaction showed incomplete sorted-subset sequencing despite large depth.

With respect to this clone: Its antigen is unidentified.

The J gene is TRBJ1-5, the V gene TRBV6-1; no firm D call. Material: memory CD8+ T cells sorted from blood. Subset described: CD45RO+ cells pooled with CCR7-negative TemRA cells. The receptor comes from a woman aged 25 to 39 in good health. CDR3 in amino acids: CASSEAGEGGKPQHF. The CDR3 region has the DNA TGTGCCAGCAGTGAAGCGGGCGAGGGAGGGAAGCCCCAGCATTTT.